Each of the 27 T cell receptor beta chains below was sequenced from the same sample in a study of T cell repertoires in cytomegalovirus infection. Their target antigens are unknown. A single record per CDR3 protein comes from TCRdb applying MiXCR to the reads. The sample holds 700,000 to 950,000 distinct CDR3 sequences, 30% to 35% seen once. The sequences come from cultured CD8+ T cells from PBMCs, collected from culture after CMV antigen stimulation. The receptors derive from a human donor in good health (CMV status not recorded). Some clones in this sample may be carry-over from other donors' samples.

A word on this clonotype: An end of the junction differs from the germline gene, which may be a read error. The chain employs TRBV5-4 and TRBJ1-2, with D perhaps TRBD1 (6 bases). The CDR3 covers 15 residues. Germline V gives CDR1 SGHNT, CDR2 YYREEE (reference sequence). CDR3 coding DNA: TGTGTCAGCAGCTTGGAGAGGGGGGCGGACTATGGCTACACCTTC. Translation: CVSSLERGADYGYTF.

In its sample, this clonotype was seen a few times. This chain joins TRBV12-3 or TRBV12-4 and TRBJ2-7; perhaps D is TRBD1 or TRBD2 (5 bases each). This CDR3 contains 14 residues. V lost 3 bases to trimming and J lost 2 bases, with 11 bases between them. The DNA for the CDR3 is TGTGCCAGCAGTTTCTGGGACGGCCCCTACGAGCAGTACTTC. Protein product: CASSFWDGPYEQYF.

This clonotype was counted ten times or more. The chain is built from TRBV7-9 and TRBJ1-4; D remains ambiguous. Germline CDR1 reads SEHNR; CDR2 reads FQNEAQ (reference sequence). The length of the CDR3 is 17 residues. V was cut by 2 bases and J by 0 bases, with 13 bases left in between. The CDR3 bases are TGTGCCAGCAGCTTAACGGAAGACGGTGCAACTAATGAAAAACTGTTTTTT. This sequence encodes CASSLTEDGATNEKLFF.

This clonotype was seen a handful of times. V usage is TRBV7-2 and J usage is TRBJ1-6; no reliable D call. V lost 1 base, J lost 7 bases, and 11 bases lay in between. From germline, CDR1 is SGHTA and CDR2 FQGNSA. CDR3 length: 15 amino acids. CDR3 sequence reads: CASSLDPNVNSPLHF. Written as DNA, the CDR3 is TGTGCCAGCAGCTTAGACCCTAATGTGAATTCACCCCTCCACTTT.

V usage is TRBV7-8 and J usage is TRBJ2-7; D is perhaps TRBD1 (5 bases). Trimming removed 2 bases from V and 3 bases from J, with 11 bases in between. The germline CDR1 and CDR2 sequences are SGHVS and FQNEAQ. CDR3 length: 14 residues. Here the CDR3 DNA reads TGTGCCAGCAGCTTATTTCAAGGGGACTACGAGCAGTACTTC. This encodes CASSLFQGDYEQYF.

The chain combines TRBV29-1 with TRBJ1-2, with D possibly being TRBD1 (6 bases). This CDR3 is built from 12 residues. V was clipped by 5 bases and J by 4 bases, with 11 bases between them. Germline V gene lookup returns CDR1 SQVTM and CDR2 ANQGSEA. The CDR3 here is CSVPEGVYGYTF. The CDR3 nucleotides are TGCAGCGTTCCTGAGGGGGTCTATGGCTACACCTTC.

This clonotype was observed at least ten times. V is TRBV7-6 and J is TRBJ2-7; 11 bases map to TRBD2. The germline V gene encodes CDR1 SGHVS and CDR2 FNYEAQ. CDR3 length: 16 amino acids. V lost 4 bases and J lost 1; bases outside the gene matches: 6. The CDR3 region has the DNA TGTGCCAGCAGCTCCCAACTAGCGGGGGCATCCTACGAGCAGTACTTC. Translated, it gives CASSSQLAGASYEQYF.

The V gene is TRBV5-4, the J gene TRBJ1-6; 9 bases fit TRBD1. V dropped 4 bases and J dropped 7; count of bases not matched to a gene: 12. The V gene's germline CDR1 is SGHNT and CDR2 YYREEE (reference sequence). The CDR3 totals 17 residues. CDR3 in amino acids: CASSPDGTGKANSPLHF. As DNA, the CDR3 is TGTGCCAGCAGCCCGGACGGGACAGGGAAGGCGAATTCACCCCTCCACTTT. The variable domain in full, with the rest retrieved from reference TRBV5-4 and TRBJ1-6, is ETGVTQSPTHLIKTRGQQVTLRCSSQSGHNTVSWYQQALGQGPQFIFQYYREEENGRGNFPPRFSGLQFPNYSSELNVNALELDDSALYLCASSPDGTGKANSPLHFGNGTRLTVT.

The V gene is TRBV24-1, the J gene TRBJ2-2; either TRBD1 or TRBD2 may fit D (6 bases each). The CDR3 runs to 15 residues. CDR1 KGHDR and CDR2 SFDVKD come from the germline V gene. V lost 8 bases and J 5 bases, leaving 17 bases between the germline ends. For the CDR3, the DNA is TGTGCCACCAACGATTGGGGGGCAGATACCGGGGAGCTGTTTTTT. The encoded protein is CATNDWGADTGELFF.

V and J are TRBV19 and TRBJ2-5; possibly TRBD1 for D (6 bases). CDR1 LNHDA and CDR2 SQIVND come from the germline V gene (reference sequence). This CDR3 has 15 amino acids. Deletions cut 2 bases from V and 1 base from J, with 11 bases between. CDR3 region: CASSITGSLQETQYF. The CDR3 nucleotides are TGTGCCAGTAGTATAACAGGGTCCCTCCAAGAGACCCAGTACTTC.

For the CDR3, the DNA is TGTGCCAGCAGTTTAAACCGGGACAGGGGGCAGAATGAGCAGTTCTTC. Translating it yields CASSLNRDRGQNEQFF. The chain has TRBV6-8 and TRBJ2-1; 12 nucleotides line up with TRBD1. The CDR3 sequence is 16 residues long. The V segment lost 4 bases and the J segment 7 bases; nucleotides outside the gene matches: 8. Germline CDR1 MNHGY, CDR2 SAAAGT.

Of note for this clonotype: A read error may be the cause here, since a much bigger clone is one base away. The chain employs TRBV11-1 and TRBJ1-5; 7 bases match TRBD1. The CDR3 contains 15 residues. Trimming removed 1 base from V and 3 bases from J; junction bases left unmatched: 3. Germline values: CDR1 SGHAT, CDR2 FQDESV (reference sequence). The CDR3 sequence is CASSLDTGDNQPQHF. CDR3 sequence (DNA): TGTGCCAGCAGCTTAGATACAGGGGACAATCAGCCCCAGCATTTT.

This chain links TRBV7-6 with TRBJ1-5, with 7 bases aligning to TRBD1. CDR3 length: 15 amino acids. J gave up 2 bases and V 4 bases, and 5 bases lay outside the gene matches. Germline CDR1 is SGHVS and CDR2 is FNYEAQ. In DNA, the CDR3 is TGTGCCAGCAGCTCCGACAGGGAGGGCAATCAGCCCCAGCATTTT. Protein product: CASSSDREGNQPQHF. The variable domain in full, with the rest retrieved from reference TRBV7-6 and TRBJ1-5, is GAGVSQSPRYKVTKRGQDVALRCDPISGHVSLYWYRQALGQGPEFLTYFNYEAQQDKSGLPNDRFSAERPEGSISTLTIQRTEQRDSAMYRCASSSDREGNQPQHFGDGTRLSIL.

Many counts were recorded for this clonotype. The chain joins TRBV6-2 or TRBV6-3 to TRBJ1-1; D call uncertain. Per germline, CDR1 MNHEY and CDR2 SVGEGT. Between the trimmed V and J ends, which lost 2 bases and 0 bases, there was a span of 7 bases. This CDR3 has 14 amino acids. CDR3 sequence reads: CASSYGSMNTEAFF. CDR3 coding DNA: TGTGCCAGCAGTTACGGCAGCATGAACACTGAAGCTTTCTTT.

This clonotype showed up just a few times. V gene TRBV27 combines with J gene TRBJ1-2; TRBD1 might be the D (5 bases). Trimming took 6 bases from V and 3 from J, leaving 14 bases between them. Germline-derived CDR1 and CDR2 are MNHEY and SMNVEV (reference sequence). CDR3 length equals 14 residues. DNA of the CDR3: TGTGCCAGCAGCCGGGGGGGGATGGACTATGGCTACACCTTC. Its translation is CASSRGGMDYGYTF.

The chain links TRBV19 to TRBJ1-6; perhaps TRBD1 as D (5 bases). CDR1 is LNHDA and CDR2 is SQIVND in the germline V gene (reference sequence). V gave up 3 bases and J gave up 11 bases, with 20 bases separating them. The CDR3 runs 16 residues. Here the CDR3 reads CASSMTVAYSGTPLHF. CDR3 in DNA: TGTGCCAGTAGTATGACAGTGGCCTATTCGGGGACACCCCTCCACTTT.

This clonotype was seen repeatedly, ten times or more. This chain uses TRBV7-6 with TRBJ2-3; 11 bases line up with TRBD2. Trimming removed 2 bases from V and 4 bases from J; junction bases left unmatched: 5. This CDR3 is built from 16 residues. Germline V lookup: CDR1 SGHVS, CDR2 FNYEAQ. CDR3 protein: CASSLFSGGASDTQYF. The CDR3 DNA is TGTGCCAGCAGCTTATTTAGCGGGGGGGCCTCAGATACGCAGTATTTT.

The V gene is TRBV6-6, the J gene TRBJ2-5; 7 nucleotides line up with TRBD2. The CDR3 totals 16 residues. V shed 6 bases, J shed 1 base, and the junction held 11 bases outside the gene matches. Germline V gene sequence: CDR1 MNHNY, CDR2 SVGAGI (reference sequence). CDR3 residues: CASRSLSREGQETQYF. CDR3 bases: TGTGCCAGCAGATCCCTTAGCAGGGAGGGCCAAGAGACCCAGTACTTC.

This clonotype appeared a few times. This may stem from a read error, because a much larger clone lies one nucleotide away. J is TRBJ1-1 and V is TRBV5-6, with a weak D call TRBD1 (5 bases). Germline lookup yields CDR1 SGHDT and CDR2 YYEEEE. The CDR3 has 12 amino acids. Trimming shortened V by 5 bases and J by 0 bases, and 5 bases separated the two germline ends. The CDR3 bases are TGTGCCAGCAGGACAGTGAACACTGAAGCTTTCTTT. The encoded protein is CASRTVNTEAFF.

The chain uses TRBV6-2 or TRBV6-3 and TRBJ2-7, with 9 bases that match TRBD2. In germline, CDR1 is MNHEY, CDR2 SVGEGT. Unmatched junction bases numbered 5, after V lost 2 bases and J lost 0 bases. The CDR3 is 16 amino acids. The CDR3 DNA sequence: TGTGCCAGCAGTTACGAGCGGGGGGCCGGCTCCTACGAGCAGTACGTC. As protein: CASSYERGAGSYEQYV.

In DNA, the CDR3 is TGCGCCAGCAGCCAAGTTGTCAGGGATGAGCAGTTCTTC. Its translation: CASSQVVRDEQFF. The chain carries TRBV4-3 and TRBJ2-1, with D tentatively TRBD1 (5 bases). CDR3 length: 13 amino acids. V lost 1 base to trimming and J lost 8 bases, with 9 bases between them. Germline CDR1 and CDR2: LGHNA and YSLEER.

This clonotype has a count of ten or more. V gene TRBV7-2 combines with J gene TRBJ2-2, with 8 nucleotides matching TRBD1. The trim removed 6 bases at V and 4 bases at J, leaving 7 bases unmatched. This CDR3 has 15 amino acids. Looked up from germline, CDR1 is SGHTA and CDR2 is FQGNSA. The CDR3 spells CASRRTGSITGELFF. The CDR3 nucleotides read TGTGCCAGCAGACGGACAGGGAGTATCACCGGGGAGCTGTTTTTT.

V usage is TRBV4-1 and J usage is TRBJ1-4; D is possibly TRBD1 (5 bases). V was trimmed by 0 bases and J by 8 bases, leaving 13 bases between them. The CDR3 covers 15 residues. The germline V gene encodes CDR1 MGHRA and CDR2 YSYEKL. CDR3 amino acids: CASSQDRQGREKLFF. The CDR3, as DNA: TGCGCCAGCAGCCAAGATCGCCAGGGTAGAGAAAAACTGTTTTTT.

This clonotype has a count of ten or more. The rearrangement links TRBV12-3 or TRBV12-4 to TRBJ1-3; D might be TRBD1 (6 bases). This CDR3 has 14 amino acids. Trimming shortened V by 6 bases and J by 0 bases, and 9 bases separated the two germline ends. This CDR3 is CASRPDSSGNTIYF. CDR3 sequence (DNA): TGTGCCAGCAGGCCGGACAGCTCTGGAAACACCATATATTTT.

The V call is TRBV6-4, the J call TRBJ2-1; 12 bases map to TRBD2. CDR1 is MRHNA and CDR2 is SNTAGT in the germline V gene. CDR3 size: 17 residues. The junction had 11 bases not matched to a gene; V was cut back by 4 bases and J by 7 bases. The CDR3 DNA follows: TGTGCCAGCAGTGTCCTGCATACTAGCGGGGGGATAAATGAGCAGTTCTTC. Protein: CASSVLHTSGGINEQFF.

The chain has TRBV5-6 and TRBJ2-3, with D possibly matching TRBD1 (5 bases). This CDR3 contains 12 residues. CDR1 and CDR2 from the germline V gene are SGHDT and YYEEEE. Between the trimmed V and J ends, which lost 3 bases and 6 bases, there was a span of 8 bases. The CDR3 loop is CASSYHRDTQYF. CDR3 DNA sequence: TGTGCCAGCAGCTACCACAGGGATACGCAGTATTTT.

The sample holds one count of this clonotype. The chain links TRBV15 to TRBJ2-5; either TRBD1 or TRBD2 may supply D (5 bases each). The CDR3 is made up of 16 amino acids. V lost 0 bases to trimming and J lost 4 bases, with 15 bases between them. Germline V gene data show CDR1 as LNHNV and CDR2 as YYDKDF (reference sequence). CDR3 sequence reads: CATSRDRGARPETQYF. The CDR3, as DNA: TGTGCCACCAGCAGAGATCGAGGGGCTAGACCAGAGACCCAGTACTTC. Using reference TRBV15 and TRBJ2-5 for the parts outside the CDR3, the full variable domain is DAMVIQNPRYQVTQFGKPVTLSCSQTLNHNVMYWYQQKSSQAPKLLFHYYDKDFNNEADTPDNFQSRRPNTSFCFLDIRSPGLGDTAMYLCATSRDRGARPETQYFGPGTRLLVL.